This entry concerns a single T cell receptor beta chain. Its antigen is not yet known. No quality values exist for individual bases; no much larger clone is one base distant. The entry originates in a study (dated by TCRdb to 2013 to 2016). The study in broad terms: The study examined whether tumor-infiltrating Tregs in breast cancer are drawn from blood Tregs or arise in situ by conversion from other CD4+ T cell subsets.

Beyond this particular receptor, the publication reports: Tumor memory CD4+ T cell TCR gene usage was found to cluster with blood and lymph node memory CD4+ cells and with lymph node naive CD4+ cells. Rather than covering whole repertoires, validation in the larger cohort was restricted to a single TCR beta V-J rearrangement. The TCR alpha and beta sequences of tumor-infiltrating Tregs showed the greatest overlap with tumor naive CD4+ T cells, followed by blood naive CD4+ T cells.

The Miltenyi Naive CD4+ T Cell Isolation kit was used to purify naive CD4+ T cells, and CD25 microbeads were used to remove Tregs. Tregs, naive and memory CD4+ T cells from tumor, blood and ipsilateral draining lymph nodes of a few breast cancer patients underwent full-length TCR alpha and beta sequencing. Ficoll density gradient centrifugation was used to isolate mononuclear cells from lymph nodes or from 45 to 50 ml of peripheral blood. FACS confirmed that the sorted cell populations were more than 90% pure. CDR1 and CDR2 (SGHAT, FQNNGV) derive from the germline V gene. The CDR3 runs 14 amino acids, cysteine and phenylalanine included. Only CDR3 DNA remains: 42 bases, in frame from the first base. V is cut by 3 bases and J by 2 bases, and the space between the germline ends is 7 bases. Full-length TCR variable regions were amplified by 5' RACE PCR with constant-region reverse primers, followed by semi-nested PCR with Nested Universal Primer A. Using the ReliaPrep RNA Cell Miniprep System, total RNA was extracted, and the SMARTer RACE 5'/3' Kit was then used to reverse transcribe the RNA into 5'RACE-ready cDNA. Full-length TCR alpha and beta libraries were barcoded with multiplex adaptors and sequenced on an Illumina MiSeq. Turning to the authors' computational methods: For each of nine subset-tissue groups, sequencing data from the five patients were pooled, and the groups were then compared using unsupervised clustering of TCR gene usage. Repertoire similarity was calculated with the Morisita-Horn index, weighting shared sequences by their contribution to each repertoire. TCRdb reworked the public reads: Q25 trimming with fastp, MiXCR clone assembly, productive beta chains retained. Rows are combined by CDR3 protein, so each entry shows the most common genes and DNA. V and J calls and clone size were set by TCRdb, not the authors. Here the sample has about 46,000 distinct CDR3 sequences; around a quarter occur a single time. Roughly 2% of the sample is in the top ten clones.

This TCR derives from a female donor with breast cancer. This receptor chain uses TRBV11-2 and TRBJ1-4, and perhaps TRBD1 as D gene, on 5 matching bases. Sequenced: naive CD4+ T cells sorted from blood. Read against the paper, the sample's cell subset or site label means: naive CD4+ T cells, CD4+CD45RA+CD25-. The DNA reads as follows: TGTGCCAGCAGCTTTTGGGGGACTAATGAAAAACTGTTTTTT. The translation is CASSFWGTNEKLFF.